One and the same sample provided the 21 T cell receptor beta chains below, sequenced in a study of STAT5B mutations in CD4+ large granular lymphocyte leukemia. The protocol was immunoSEQ multiplex PCR, while the TCRdb copy is restricted to in-frame clones and leaves out a portion. The sample lists about 35,000 clones; 65% to 70% were seen once. The sequenced sample consisted of CD4+ T cells from blood buffy coats. These receptors were taken from a human donor in good health.

The CDR3 nucleotides read TGTGCCAGCAGGATACAGGGTCAGCAGCCCCAGCATTTT. Encoded protein: CASRIQGQQPQHF. J is TRBJ1-5 and V is TRBV2; a weak D match, TRBD1 (6 bases). Germline CDR1 is SNHLY and CDR2 is FYNNEI. The CDR3 consists of 13 residues. Trimming removed 6 bases at V and 7 bases at J, with 13 bases between.

The chain links TRBV7-2 to TRBJ1-4; no clear D. Trimming took off 3 bases at V and 3 bases at J, with 11 bases between the two ends. The CDR3 is 15 residues long. Looked up from germline, CDR1 is SGHTA and CDR2 is FQGNSA. As DNA, the CDR3 is TGTGCCAGCAGCTTGCAAATGGCGGCTAATGAAAAACTGTTTTTT. Amino acid sequence: CASSLQMAANEKLFF.

This chain links TRBV13 with TRBJ1-5; unclear D gene. The CDR3 runs to 13 residues. Germline V gene lookup returns CDR1 PRHDT and CDR2 FYEKMQ (reference sequence). The ends were cut back, 2 bases at V and 5 bases at J, with 7 bases in the middle. DNA for the CDR3: TGTGCCAGCAGCTTACAGCGAGATCAGCCCCAGCATTTT. It yields the protein CASSLQRDQPQHF.

V gene TRBV6-1 combines with J gene TRBJ2-7; D remains unclear. The CDR3 has 14 amino acids. V was shortened by 0 bases and J by 4 bases, with 10 bases between the two germline ends. CDR1 is MNHNS, CDR2 SASEGT, per germline. CDR3 DNA sequence: TGTGCCAGCAGTGAAGCGGCCATCCTTTACGAGCAGTACTTC. It yields the protein CASSEAAILYEQYF.

This chain connects TRBV18 to TRBJ2-5; D gene unclear. The CDR3 contains 14 residues. In germline, CDR1 is KGHSH, CDR2 LQKENI. V was clipped by 3 bases and J by 1 base, with 9 bases between them. CDR3 residues: CASSPRTGQETQYF. The CDR3 DNA reads TGTGCCAGCTCACCGCGGACGGGCCAAGAGACCCAGTACTTC.

The chain employs TRBV5-4 and TRBJ1-2; 7 nucleotides match TRBD1. V shed 4 bases, J shed 8 bases, and the junction held 11 bases outside the gene matches. CDR3 length equals 14 residues. The germline gives CDR1 SGHNT, CDR2 YYREEE (reference sequence). The CDR3 is CASSPNTGDWGYTF. Here the CDR3 DNA reads TGTGCCAGCAGCCCGAACACAGGGGACTGGGGCTACACCTTC.

The CDR3 spells CASSDSLPASGNTIYF. The CDR3 DNA sequence: TGTGCCAGCAGTGATTCGTTGCCAGCCTCTGGAAACACCATATATTTT. This chain links TRBV2 with TRBJ1-3; no clear D gene. The V end was cut by 3 bases, the J end by 0 bases, with 12 bases between. Germline-derived CDR1 and CDR2 are SNHLY and FYNNEI. This CDR3 spans 16 amino acids.

The J gene is TRBJ2-7, the V gene TRBV4-1; 7 bases map to TRBD1. CDR1 and CDR2 (germline): MGHRA, YSYEKL. The V segment lost 1 base and the J segment 2 bases; nucleotides outside the gene matches: 8. The CDR3 length is 16 residues. The CDR3 protein is CASSQVGTETPYEQYF. The CDR3 nucleotides read TGCGCCAGCAGCCAAGTCGGGACAGAGACGCCCTACGAGCAGTACTTC.

This clone came up a few times. The chain carries TRBV7-9 and TRBJ1-3, with unresolved D. The CDR3 contains 15 residues. Trimming left V 1 base short and J 0 bases short, with 7 bases between. Germline lookup yields CDR1 SEHNR and CDR2 FQNEAQ (reference sequence). CDR3: CASSLEGASGNTIYF. In nucleotides, the CDR3 is TGTGCCAGCAGCTTAGAGGGAGCCTCTGGAAACACCATATATTTT.

The gene calls are TRBV7-9 and TRBJ2-1, with 7 bases lining up with TRBD1. This CDR3 contains 12 residues. CDR1 and CDR2 (germline): SEHNR, FQNEAQ (reference sequence). V was pared by 5 bases and J by 9 bases, with 4 bases of the junction left unmatched. In DNA, the CDR3 is TGTGCCAGCAGCCCACAGGGGCGTGAGCAGTTCTTC. Its translation: CASSPQGREQFF. Full variable domain (rest looked up from reference TRBV7-9 and TRBJ2-1): DTGVSQNPRHKITKRGQNVTFRCDPISEHNRLYWYRQTLGQGPEFLTYFQNEAQLEKSRLLSDRFSAERPKGSFSTLEIQRTEQGDSAMYLCASSPQGREQFFGPGTRLTVL.

This clone was seen only a few times. CDR3 nucleotides: TGTGCCAGCAGTTTGGCAGGGGGCGTCCCTGCCGGGGAGCTGTTTTTT. It translates to CASSLAGGVPAGELFF. The genes are TRBV27 and TRBJ2-2; 8 bases agree with TRBD1. The CDR3 is 16 residues long. Germline V gives CDR1 MNHEY, CDR2 SMNVEV (reference sequence). Trimming cost V 3 bases and J 6 bases; bases outside gene matches: 9.

There are a few counts of this clone. This chain links TRBV7-3 with TRBJ2-5, with TRBD2 matching 11 bases. With V trimmed by 6 bases and J by 4 bases, 7 bases remained unmatched. The CDR3 contains 15 residues. Per the germline V gene, CDR1 is SGHTA and CDR2 is FQGTGA. CDR3 sequence (DNA): TGTGCCAGCAGTCCCCTAGCGGGGGGTCCAGAGACCCAGTACTTC. Its translation: CASSPLAGGPETQYF.

This clone appeared a few times. The J gene is TRBJ1-2, the V gene TRBV5-1; a possible D gene is TRBD1 (5 bases). V lost 4 bases, J lost 0 bases, and 7 bases lay in between. This CDR3 contains 13 residues. Germline-derived CDR1 and CDR2 are SGHRS and YFSETQ. CDR3 amino acids: CASSRDANYGYTF. CDR3 bases: TGCGCCAGCAGCCGGGACGCTAACTATGGCTACACCTTC. Drawing the rest from reference TRBV5-1 and TRBJ1-2, the complete variable domain is KAGVTQTPRYLIKTRGQQVTLSCSPISGHRSVSWYQQTPGQGLQFLFEYFSETQRNKGNFPGRFSGRQFSNSRSEMNVSTLELGDSALYLCASSRDANYGYTFGSGTRLTVV.

The gene calls are TRBV4-1 and TRBJ2-6; TRBD1 agrees at 7 bases. V was clipped by 1 base and J by 0 bases; unmatched bases: 12. Germline lookup yields CDR1 MGHRA and CDR2 YSYEKL. This CDR3 comprises 20 residues. The CDR3 protein is CASSQVVTGYATSGANVLTF. In DNA, the CDR3 is TGCGCCAGCAGCCAAGTGGTGACAGGGTATGCCACCTCTGGGGCCAACGTCCTGACTTTC.

This chain connects TRBV5-1 to TRBJ1-1; perhaps TRBD1 as D (5 bases). CDR1 and CDR2 (germline): SGHRS, YFSETQ. This CDR3 is built from 15 residues. The germline V and J ends were trimmed by 4 bases and 2 bases, with 15 bases remaining between them. CDR3 amino acids: CASSLYTDSNTEAFF. CDR3 DNA: TGCGCCAGCAGCCTCTACACCGACAGCAACACTGAAGCTTTCTTT.

The V call is TRBV7-2, the J call TRBJ2-3; D is unresolved. The CDR3 length is 15 residues. V gave up 1 base and J gave up 1 base, with 9 bases separating them. The germline V gene has CDR1 SGHTA and CDR2 FQGNSA. Here the CDR3 reads CASSLGSAGTDTQYF. The CDR3 DNA sequence: TGTGCCAGCAGCTTAGGTTCGGCGGGCACAGATACGCAGTATTTT.

J is TRBJ1-2 and V is TRBV18; a possible D gene is TRBD1 (6 bases). Germline V gene lookup returns CDR1 KGHSH and CDR2 LQKENI. This CDR3 has 19 residues. V was cut by 6 bases and J by 2 bases, with 28 bases left in between. CDR3 in amino acids: CASSPRDTPLGSSNYGYTF. Written as DNA, the CDR3 is TGTGCCAGCTCGCCCAGGGACACCCCGTTGGGCTCCTCCAACTATGGCTACACCTTC.

This chain joins TRBV25-1 and TRBJ2-1; the D call may be TRBD1 or TRBD2 (6 bases each). The CDR3 length is 13 residues. Germline-derived CDR1 and CDR2 are MGHDK and SYGVNS. Trimming removed 7 bases from V and 4 bases from J, with 11 bases in between. This CDR3 is CASKKGGYNEQFF. The CDR3 DNA is TGTGCCAGCAAGAAAGGGGGGTACAATGAGCAGTTCTTC.

The DNA of the CDR3 is TGTGCCAGCAGCGTAGGGGACAGGGGTAATGAAAAACTGTTTTTT. Protein product: CASSVGDRGNEKLFF. The chain links TRBV9 to TRBJ1-4; 10 bases agree with TRBD1. Germline loops: CDR1 SGDLS, CDR2 YYNGEE. V shed 0 bases and J 4 bases; nucleotides not matched to a gene: 0. The CDR3 loop spans 15 amino acids.

This clone was recorded once. The rearrangement links TRBV5-4 to TRBJ2-7; D perhaps matches TRBD1 (6 bases). Germline-derived CDR1 and CDR2 are SGHNT and YYREEE (reference sequence). The CDR3 runs to 14 residues. Trimming shortened V by 0 bases and J by 6 bases, and 13 bases separated the two germline ends. Written as DNA, the CDR3 is TGTGCCAGCAGCTTGGAGGGCAGGGGACGCGAGCAGTACTTC. Its protein product is CASSLEGRGREQYF.

With respect to this clone: The conserved final phenylalanine or tryptophan is absent from the CDR3, which likely points to a read error. The chain employs TRBV6-6 and TRBJ1-1; D unresolved. This CDR3 comprises 12 residues. V was cut by 2 bases and J by 3 bases, with 4 bases left in between. Germline CDR1 is MNHNY and CDR2 is SVGAGI (reference sequence). DNA of the CDR3: TGTGCCAGCAGTTACAAGTACACTGAAGCTTTCCTT. Translation gives CASSYKYTEAFL.